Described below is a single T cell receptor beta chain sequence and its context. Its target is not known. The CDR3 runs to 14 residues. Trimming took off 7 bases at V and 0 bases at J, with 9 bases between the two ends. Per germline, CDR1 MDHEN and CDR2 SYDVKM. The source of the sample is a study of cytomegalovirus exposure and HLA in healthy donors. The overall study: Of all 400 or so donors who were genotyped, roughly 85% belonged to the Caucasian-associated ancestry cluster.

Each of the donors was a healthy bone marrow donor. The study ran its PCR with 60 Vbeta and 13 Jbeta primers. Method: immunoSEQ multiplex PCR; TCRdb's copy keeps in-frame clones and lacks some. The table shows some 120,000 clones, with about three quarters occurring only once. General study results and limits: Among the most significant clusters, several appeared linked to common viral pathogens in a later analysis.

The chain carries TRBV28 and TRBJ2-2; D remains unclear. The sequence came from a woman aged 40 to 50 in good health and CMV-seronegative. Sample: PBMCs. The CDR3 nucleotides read TGTGCCAGCAACAGAGAGTCGAACACCGGGGAGCTGTTTTTT. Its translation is CASNRESNTGELFF. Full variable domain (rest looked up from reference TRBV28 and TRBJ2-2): DVKVTQSSRYLVKRTGEKVFLECVQDMDHENMFWYRQDPGLGLRLIYFSYDVKMKEKGDIPEGYSVSREKKERFSLILESASTNQTSMYLCASNRESNTGELFFGEGSRLTVL.